This T cell receptor beta chain was captured in a study of patients and donors after allogeneic stem cell transplantation (dated by TCRdb to between 2020 and 2021). V and J lose 0 bases and 7 bases, and a span of 7 bases separates them. From a lookup of the germline V gene, CDR1 and CDR2 are SGDLS and YYNGEE. Counted from cysteine to phenylalanine, this CDR3 has 13 amino acids. CDR3 DNA is the only sequence kept; it has 39 bases, read in frame from the first base. The method behind the library was RT-PCR. The reads were generated on a NextSeq 550. The public reads were quality trimmed at Q25 with fastp and then assembled into clones with MiXCR by TCRdb, keeping productive beta chains. A single entry per CDR3 protein holds the most common genes and DNA from its merged rows. The sample table records roughly 960,000 distinct CDR3 sequences; under 20% of these occur just once. About 6% of the sample belongs to the ten largest clones.

On this clonotype itself: It lacks a known antigen. No quality values exist for individual bases; no much larger clone is one base distant.

The chain uses TRBV9 and TRBJ1-4; TRBD1 is a weak D gene call, 5 bases matching. This clonotype was obtained from a human donor who was either an allogeneic HSCT recipient or a stem cell or donor lymphocyte infusion donor (not recorded which). It is not recorded whose cells these are; they may come from a transplant donor. The sample was blood, either unsorted or a sorted T cell fraction (not recorded which). The nucleotide sequence is given as TGTGCCAGCAGCGTAGGGGGCGTTGAAAAACTGTTTTTT. This yields the protein CASSVGGVEKLFF.